This TCR beta chain is drawn from a study of blood T cells in healthy people across ages. Regarding the study as a whole: A greater number of naive CD4+ cells and higher diversity distinguished long-lived donors from aged donors.

Each sample yielded at least 6 micrograms of PBMC total RNA. Of note for this clonotype: The antigen remains undetermined.

Together with a sample-barcoded 5' primer, a J-beta primer mix was included in a second PCR lasting roughly 6 to 12 cycles. A template-switch adaptor that had 12 random nucleotides put a tag on each cDNA molecule. Using its own MiXCR run on the 5' RACE reads, TCRdb lists one record per CDR3 protein. The profile shows 910,000 or so distinct CDR3 sequences, 45% to 60% of them singletons. Germline CDR1 and CDR2: ENHRY and SYGVKD. This CDR3 is 15 amino acids long. Germline trimming cut 7 bases from V and 4 bases from J; bases unmatched to any gene: 5. The chain couples TRBV10-3 to TRBJ2-6, with 9 bases lining up with TRBD1. This clonotype was sampled from an older woman in good health. Material for sequencing was blood. CDR3 sequence reads: CAIKQGAVGANVLTF. The DNA for the CDR3 is TGTGCCATCAAACAGGGGGCTGTGGGGGCCAACGTCCTGACTTTC.